The T cell receptor (beta chain) described here comes from a study of T cell responses to AZD1222 COVID-19 vaccine. Study-level points and caveats: Spike as a whole was targeted by vaccine-associated CD4 TCRs, dominant at 160-218 and 743-854. Donors in the cohort were predominantly white British and more often female, and clonal diversity was possibly underestimated.

The CDR3 has 17 amino acids. Germline CDR1 reads LNHDA; CDR2 reads SQIVND (reference sequence). V was clipped by 3 bases and J by 0 bases; unmatched bases: 9. Second-dose intervals of approximately 4 or approximately 12 weeks were pooled. As for this clone: No antigen is known for it.

Libraries were prepared by immunoSEQ multiplex PCR; TCRdb keeps only in-frame clonotypes and omits some of them. The sample records about 86,000 clones, approximately 89% being singletons. V usage is TRBV19 and J usage is TRBJ1-1; 8 bases align to TRBD1. Sequenced here: peripheral blood, sampled 28 days after the second AZD1222 dose. The receptor's source is an adult who received the AZD1222 COVID-19 vaccine. CDR3 in amino acids: CASSMHRDRGLNTEAFF. DNA for the CDR3: TGTGCCAGTAGTATGCACCGAGACAGGGGATTGAACACTGAAGCTTTCTTT.